The following is a TCR beta chain sequence with its context. The data were produced by immunoSEQ multiplex PCR, yet TCRdb's version contains in-frame clones alone and is incomplete. The sample gives roughly 100,000 clones, under 90% of which show up once; 10% to 15% is in the top ten. This sample stems from a study of blood T cell repertoires in COVID-19. Study information: Italy, Spain and the United States were the sources of the convalescent and acute COVID-19 samples.

Sequencing used peripheral blood. This clonotype was sampled from a human donor in a cohort sampled during active or convalescent COVID-19.

The CDR3 protein is CASRRNSNQPQHF. CDR3 DNA: TGTGCCAGCAGGAGAAATAGCAATCAGCCCCAGCATTTT. The chain uses TRBV6-1 and TRBJ1-5; D unresolved. This CDR3 is built from 13 residues. V was pared by 6 bases and J by 0 bases, with 6 bases between. The germline gives CDR1 MNHNS, CDR2 SASEGT.